This T cell receptor beta chain was recorded in a study of beta chain features in type 1 diabetes (dated by TCRdb to the late 2010s). About the full investigation: Mean age, gender distribution, total cell number and subset yield did not differ between patients and healthy donors. A total of roughly 98,000,000 sorted cells were examined across all samples, and a strong correlation was observed between cell number per subset and RNA yield. The study compared TCRB repertoires of sorted circulating CD4+ T cell subsets between recently diagnosed type 1 diabetes patients and matched healthy donors. Regulatory and stem cell-like memory subsets were isolated from only 8 patients and about eight healthy donors, whereas naive and central memory subsets came from all 30 or so donors.

Summary of the overall study and its limitations: Naive, central memory and regulatory TCRB repertoires appeared to be more alike among patients than among healthy donors. Because small numbers of individuals were included in the HLA sub-analyses, any influence of HLA type on TCRB rearrangement was left unresolved. Fewer insertions and more nucleotide deletions at VDJ recombination sites were observed in patients with type 1 diabetes, implying thymic rearrangement abnormalities. PCR might favor shorter templates, but patient and control samples were amplified and corrected together, so any skew would affect both groups equally. In all four CD4+ subsets, TCRB CDR3 length was moderately but significantly shorter in type 1 diabetes patients. Because cDNA rather than genomic DNA was sequenced, highly expressing activated cells could have been over-represented, although no difference in activation and CD3 levels was found between groups.

The entire amount of isolated RNA was reverse transcribed using the High Capacity cDNA Reverse Transcription Kit, so the sequenced TCRB transcripts were expressed ones. Deep immunoSEQ sequencing was performed on naive, central memory and regulatory T cell samples, with an average of roughly 3.5 million total reads per sample. After sorted cells were lysed in RLT buffer, RNA was extracted with DNase-treated RNeasy Micro or Mini kits, with the choice depending on cell number. Each cell subset was processed on its own to prevent cross-contamination, while patient and healthy donor samples were processed together. Using the immunoSEQ multiplex PCR, TCRB sequences were amplified from cDNA into 87-bp fragments spanning the CDR3 region. Sequencing of the amplicons was done on the Illumina HiSeq platform. The study's own analysis went as follows. PCR bias was computationally corrected using synthetic template baselines, reads within Hamming distance 2 were collapsed, and singletons that could not be merged were discarded. Reads were aligned to IMGT to assign V, D and J genes, CDR3 length, and insertions or deletions at six rearrangement sites. Within each subset, clonotype counts were normalized to the number of sorted cells before true diversity and Gini coefficients were calculated with the tcR R package. The overlap coefficient, calculated on TCRB nucleotide sequences, was used to measure repertoire sharing. Out-of-frame TCRB sequences from naive cells were analyzed to stand in for the pre-selection repertoire. The table comes from immuneACCESS by way of TCRdb, which keeps in-frame sequences with V and J called. Part of the clones is missing from these tables; in studies checked, under half for an unresolved V gene and the rest for unknown reasons. The V and J calls and clone size are taken from that table; D and trimming were inferred from the DNA. A total of about 700,000 clones appear in this sample, under 15% of them only once. The top ten clonotypes cover less than 0.025% of the sample.

In this sample, this clone turned up a few times. Its binding antigen is unknown. Base qualities are not provided; no much larger clone lies one nucleotide away. Each donor gave one peripheral blood draw, around 100 mL on average, collected into heparinised tubes. Naive, central memory, regulatory and stem cell-like memory CD4+ T cells were sorted on a BD FACSAria II using a panel including CD45RO, CCR7, CD25, CD127, CD95 and CD27. Purity was above 95% for every sorted population. PBMCs were isolated right away by Lymphoprep density gradient centrifugation and were stained directly, without culture. So that batch effects would be minimized, each experiment stained and sorted samples in pairs, pairing one healthy donor with one patient. Here V drops 3 bases and J drops 5 bases, and the junction holds 5 bases not matched to any gene. CDR1 is given as LNHDA and CDR2 as SQIVND, both from the germline V gene (reference sequence). From its cysteine to its phenylalanine, the CDR3 spans 15 amino acids. The kept DNA is CDR3 alone, 45 bases in frame from the first base.

In this chain, TRBV19 is recombined with TRBJ2-7; TRBD1 matches 12 bases in the middle. The sample consisted of naive CD4+ T cells from blood. Reading the label with the study, this specimen's cell subset or site is: true naive CD4+ T cells. The source is a man aged 18 to 35 with type 1 diabetes. The CDR3 region reads CASSIGTGGRNEQYF. The DNA reads as follows: TGTGCCAGTAGTATCGGGACAGGGGGCCGCAACGAGCAGTACTTC.